The TCR beta chain under discussion was sequenced for a study of blood T cell repertoires in COVID-19. Turning to the study itself: Collection of acute and convalescent COVID-19 samples took place in the United States, Italy and Spain. The analysed material was cDNA or gDNA that came from T cells, B-cell-depleted T cells, or PBMCs.

This CDR3 region has 13 residues. J was trimmed by 7 bases and V by 7 bases; bases with no gene match: 4. CDR1 is SGDLS, CDR2 YYNGEE, per germline. Original data processing: For nucleated cells, counts were estimated from reference gene primer amplification. Some clones are missing from TCRdb's copy, which holds only in-frame ones; the method was immunoSEQ multiplex PCR. V, J and clone size were drawn from that table, and D and trimming were deduced from the DNA. Here the sample spans 130,000 or so clones, about 83% being singletons. This clone showed up just once. The sample was peripheral blood. This rearrangement joins TRBV9 to TRBJ1-6, with 8 positions matching TRBD1. This TCR derives from an elderly man with active or convalescent COVID-19. The CDR3 here is CASSRQGNSPLHF. The DNA of the CDR3 is TGTGCCAGCTCGAGACAGGGGAATTCACCCCTCCACTTT.